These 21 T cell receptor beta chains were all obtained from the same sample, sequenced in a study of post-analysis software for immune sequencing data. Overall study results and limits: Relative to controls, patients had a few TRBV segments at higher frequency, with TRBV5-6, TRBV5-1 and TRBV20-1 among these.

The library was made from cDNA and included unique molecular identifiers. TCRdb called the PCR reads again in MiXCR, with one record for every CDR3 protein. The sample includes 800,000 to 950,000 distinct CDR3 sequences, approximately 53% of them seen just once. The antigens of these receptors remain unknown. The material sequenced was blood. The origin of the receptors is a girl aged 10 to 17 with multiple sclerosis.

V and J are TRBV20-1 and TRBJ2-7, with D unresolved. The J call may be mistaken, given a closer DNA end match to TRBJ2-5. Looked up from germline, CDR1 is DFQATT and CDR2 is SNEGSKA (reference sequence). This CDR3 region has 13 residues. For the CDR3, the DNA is TGCAGTGCTAGTTCCGCTCAAGTGGGGACCCAGTACTTC. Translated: CSASSAQVGTQYF.

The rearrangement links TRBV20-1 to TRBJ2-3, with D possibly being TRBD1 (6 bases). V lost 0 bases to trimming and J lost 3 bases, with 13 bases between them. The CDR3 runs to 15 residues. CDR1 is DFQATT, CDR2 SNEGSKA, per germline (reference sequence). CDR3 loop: CSARDLQGITDTQYF. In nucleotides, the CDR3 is TGCAGTGCTAGAGATCTCCAGGGGATAACAGATACGCAGTATTTT.

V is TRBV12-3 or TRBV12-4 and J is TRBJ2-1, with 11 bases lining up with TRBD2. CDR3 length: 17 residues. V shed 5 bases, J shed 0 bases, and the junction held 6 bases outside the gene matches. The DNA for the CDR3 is TGTGCCAGCAGTGCCAGACTAGCGGGGAGCTCCTACAATGAGCAGTTCTTC. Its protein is CASSARLAGSSYNEQFF.

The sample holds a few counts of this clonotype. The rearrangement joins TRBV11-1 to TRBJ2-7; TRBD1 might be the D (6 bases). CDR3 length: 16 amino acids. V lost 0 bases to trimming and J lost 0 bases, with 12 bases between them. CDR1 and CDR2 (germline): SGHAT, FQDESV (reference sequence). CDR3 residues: CASSLAAGTSSYEQYF. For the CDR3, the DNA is TGTGCCAGCAGCTTAGCGGCCGGGACATCCTCCTACGAGCAGTACTTC.

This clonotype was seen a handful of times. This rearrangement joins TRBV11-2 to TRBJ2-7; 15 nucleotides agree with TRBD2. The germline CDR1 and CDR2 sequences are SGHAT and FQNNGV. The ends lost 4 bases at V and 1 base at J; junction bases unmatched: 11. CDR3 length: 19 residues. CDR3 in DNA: TGTGCCAGCAGCTCGAGGGGCAGGACTAGCGGGAGGGCGTCCTACGAGCAGTACTTC. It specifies CASSSRGRTSGRASYEQYF.

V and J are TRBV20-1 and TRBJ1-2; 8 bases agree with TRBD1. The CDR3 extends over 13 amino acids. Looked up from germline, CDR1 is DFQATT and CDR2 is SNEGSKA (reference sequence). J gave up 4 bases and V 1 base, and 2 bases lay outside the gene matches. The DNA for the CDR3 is TGCAGTGCTAGAGTGACAGGGGCCTATGGCTACACCTTC. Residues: CSARVTGAYGYTF.

DNA for the CDR3: TGTGCCAGCAGCGTAGGACTGGGGGCGGGAATAGCCAAAAACATTCAGTACTTC. Its protein is CASSVGLGAGIAKNIQYF. The V gene is TRBV9, the J gene TRBJ2-4, with D tentatively TRBD1 or TRBD2 (6 bases each). The germline V gene encodes CDR1 SGDLS and CDR2 YYNGEE. V was pared by 0 bases and J by 0 bases, with 16 bases between. The CDR3 is made up of 18 amino acids.

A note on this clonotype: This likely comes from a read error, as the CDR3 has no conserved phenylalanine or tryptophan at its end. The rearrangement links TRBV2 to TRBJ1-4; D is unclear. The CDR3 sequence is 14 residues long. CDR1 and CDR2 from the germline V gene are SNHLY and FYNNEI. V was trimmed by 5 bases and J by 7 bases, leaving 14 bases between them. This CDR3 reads CASSLVEWSEKLFS. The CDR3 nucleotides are TGTGCCAGCAGTCTCGTGGAGTGGAGTGAAAAACTGTTTTCT.

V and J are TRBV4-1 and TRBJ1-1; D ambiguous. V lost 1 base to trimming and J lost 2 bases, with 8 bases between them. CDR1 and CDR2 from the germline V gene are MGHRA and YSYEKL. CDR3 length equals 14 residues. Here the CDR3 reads CASSQGRGNTEAFF. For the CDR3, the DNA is TGCGCCAGCAGCCAAGGACGGGGTAACACTGAAGCTTTCTTT.

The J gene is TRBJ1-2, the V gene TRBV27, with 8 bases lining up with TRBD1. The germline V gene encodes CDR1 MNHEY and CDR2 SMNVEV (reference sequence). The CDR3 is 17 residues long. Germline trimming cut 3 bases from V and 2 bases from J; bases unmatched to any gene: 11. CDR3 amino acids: CASSFLPDRGINYGYTF. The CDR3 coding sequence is TGTGCCAGCAGTTTTCTGCCCGACAGGGGAATCAACTATGGCTACACCTTC.

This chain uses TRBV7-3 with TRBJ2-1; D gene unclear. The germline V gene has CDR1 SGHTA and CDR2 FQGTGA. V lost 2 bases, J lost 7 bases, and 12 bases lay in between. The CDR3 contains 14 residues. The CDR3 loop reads CASSLGVPSNEQFF. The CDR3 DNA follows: TGTGCCAGCAGCTTAGGGGTGCCTTCAAATGAGCAGTTCTTC.

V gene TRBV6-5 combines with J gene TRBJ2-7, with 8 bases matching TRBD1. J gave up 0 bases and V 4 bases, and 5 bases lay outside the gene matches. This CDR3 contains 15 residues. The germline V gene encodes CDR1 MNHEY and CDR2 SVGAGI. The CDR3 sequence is CASSSGQVSSYEQYF. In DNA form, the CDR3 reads TGTGCCAGCAGTTCGGGACAGGTCAGCTCCTACGAGCAGTACTTC.

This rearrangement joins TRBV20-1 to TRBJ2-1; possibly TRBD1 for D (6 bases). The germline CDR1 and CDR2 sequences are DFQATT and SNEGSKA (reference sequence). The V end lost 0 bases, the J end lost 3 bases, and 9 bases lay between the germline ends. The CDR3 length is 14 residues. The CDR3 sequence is CSAREPRGYNEQFF. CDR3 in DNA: TGCAGTGCTAGAGAGCCCAGGGGCTACAATGAGCAGTTCTTC.

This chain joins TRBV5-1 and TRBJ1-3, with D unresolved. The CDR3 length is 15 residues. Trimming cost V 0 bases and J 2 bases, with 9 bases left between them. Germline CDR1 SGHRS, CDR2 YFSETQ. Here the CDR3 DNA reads TGCGCCAGCAGCTTGGCGGAGACACCTGGAAACACCATATATTTT. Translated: CASSLAETPGNTIYF.

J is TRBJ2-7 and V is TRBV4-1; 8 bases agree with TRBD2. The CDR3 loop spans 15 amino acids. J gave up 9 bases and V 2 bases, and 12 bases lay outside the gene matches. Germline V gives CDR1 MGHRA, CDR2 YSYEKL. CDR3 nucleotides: TGCGCCAGCAGCCAACCCCGGGGGGGCTCCCTCACGCAGTACTTC. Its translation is CASSQPRGGSLTQYF.

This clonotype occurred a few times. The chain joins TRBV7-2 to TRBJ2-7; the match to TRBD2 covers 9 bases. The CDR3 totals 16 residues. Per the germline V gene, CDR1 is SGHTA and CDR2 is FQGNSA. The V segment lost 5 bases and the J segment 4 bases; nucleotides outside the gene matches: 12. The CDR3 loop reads CASSPGGLAGRYEQYF. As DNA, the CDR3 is TGTGCCAGCAGCCCTGGGGGACTAGCTGGTAGGTACGAGCAGTACTTC.

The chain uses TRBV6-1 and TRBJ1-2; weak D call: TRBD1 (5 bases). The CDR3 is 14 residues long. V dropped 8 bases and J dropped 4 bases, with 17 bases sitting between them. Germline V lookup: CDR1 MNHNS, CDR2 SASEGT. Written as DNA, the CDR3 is TGTGCCAGCGCGGTGGGGCAGAGGAGCTATGGCTACACCTTC. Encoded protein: CASAVGQRSYGYTF.

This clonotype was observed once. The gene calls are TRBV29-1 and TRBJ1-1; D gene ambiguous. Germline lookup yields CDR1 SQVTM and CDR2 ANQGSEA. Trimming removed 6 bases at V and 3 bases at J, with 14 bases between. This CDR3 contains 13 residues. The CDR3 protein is CSVARVVDTEAFF. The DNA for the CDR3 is TGCAGCGTGGCACGGGTGGTGGACACTGAAGCTTTCTTT.

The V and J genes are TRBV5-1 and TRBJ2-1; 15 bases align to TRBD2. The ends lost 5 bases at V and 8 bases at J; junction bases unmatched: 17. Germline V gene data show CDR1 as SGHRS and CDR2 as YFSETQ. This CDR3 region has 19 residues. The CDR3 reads CASSSGLAGGLLSQDEQFF. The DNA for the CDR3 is TGCGCCAGCAGTTCTGGACTAGCGGGGGGGCTTCTTTCCCAGGATGAGCAGTTCTTC. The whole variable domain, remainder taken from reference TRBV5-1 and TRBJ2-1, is KAGVTQTPRYLIKTRGQQVTLSCSPISGHRSVSWYQQTPGQGLQFLFEYFSETQRNKGNFPGRFSGRQFSNSRSEMNVSTLELGDSALYLCASSSGLAGGLLSQDEQFFGPGTRLTVL.

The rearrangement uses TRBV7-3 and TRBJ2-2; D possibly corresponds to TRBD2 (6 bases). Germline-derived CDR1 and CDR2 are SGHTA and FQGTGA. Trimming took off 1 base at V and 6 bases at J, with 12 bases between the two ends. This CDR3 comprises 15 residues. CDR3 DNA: TGTGCCAGCAGCTTAATGGGAGGATTTCCCGGGGAGCTGTTTTTT. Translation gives CASSLMGGFPGELFF.

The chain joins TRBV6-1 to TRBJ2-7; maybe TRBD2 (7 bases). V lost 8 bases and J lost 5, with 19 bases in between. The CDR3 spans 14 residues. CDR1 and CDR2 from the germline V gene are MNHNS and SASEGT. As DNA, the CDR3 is TGTGCCAGCTTCAAGGGAGGGGGGCCCCACGAGCAGTACTTC. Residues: CASFKGGGPHEQYF.